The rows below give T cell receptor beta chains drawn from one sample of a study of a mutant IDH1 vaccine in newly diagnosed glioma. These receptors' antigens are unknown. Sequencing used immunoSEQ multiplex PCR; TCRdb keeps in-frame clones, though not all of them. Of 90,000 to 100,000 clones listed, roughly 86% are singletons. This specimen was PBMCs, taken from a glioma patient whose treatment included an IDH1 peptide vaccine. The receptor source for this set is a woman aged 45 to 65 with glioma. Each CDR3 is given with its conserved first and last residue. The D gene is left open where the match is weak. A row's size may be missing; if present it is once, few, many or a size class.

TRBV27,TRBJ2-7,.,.,TGTGCCAGCAGTTTAAGGGGGGGAAGCTCCTACGAGCAGTACTTC,CASSLRGGSSYEQYF
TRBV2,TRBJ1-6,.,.,TGTGCCAGCACCCAGGTTCAGGTGAATTCACCCCTCCACTTT,CASTQVQVNSPLHF
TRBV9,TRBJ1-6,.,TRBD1,TGTGCCAGCAGCCCAGGGGACAGGGTCAATTCACCCCTCCACTTT,CASSPGDRVNSPLHF
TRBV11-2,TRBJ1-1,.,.,TGTGCCAGCAGCCCCGGCGGCACTGAAGCTTTCTTT,CASSPGGTEAFF
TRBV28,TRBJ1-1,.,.,TGTGCCAGCAGTTTAGTGGGATCTGGGACTGAAGCTTTCTTT,CASSLVGSGTEAFF
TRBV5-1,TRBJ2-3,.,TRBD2,TGCGCCAGCCACCGACTAGCGGGAGTACCAGATACGCAGTATTTT,CASHRLAGVPDTQYF
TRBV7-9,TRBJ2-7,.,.,TGTGCCAGCAGCCGACGAGGTCAGGGCGCCGACGAGCAGTACTTC,CASSRRGQGADEQYF
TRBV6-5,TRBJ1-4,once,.,TGTGCCAGCAACCCTTTCCCCGGGAGCCATGAAAAACTGTTTTTT,CASNPFPGSHEKLFF
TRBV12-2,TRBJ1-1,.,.,TGTGCAAGTCCCAACCGGGACAGGGGGCATACTGAAGCTTTCTTT,CASPNRDRGHTEAFF
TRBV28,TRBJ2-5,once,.,TGTGCCAGCAGACAGGGAAAGGAGACCCAGTACTTC,CASRQGKETQYF